Listed here are 15 T cell receptor beta chains from one sample, sequenced in a study of T-cell memory formation after mild COVID-19. One entry per CDR3 protein, called by TCRdb with MiXCR from the 5' RACE reads. The top ten clones hold 2.1% of a sample with nearly 250,000 distinct CDR3 sequences, just over 15% of them seen once. Sequenced: PBMCs or a T cell subset sorted from them (not recorded which). These receptors came from an adult woman who had mild COVID-19 (a few samples of this study predate the infection). Cell type and time point are not known.

This clonotype has just a few counts. This chain uses TRBV5-1 with TRBJ2-3; D ambiguous. V lost 1 base, J lost 4 bases, and 10 bases lay in between. CDR3 length: 14 amino acids. Germline values: CDR1 SGHRS, CDR2 YFSETQ. DNA of the CDR3: TGCGCCAGCAGCTTGATATCAGGCGCAGATACGCAGTATTTT. Translation: CASSLISGADTQYF.

The chain couples TRBV18 to TRBJ2-5; 9 bases fit TRBD1. There are 16 residues in the CDR3. Germline loops: CDR1 KGHSH, CDR2 LQKENI. Trimming at V came to 4 bases and at J to 2 bases, leaving 8 bases not matched to a gene. This CDR3 reads CASSLPLGTGQETQYF. The CDR3 bases are TGTGCCAGCTCACTGCCCCTCGGGACAGGGCAAGAGACCCAGTACTTC.

This clonotype was picked up many times. The rearrangement joins TRBV5-1 to TRBJ2-5; D not certain. With 0 bases removed from V and 2 bases from J, the gap between germline ends came to 8 bases. This CDR3 comprises 14 residues. From germline, CDR1 is SGHRS and CDR2 YFSETQ. The CDR3 loop reads CASSLGQPQETQYF. CDR3 bases: TGCGCCAGCAGCTTGGGTCAGCCTCAAGAGACCCAGTACTTC.

The chain recombines TRBV5-1 with TRBJ2-5, with a tentative D call TRBD2 (6 bases). Germline V lookup: CDR1 SGHRS, CDR2 YFSETQ. V dropped 1 base and J dropped 5 bases, with 9 bases sitting between them. The CDR3 totals 13 residues. DNA for the CDR3: TGCGCCAGCAGCTTGAGCGGGCCTGAGACCCAGTACTTC. Its protein is CASSLSGPETQYF. Full variable domain (missing parts from reference TRBV5-1 and TRBJ2-5): KAGVTQTPRYLIKTRGQQVTLSCSPISGHRSVSWYQQTPGQGLQFLFEYFSETQRNKGNFPGRFSGRQFSNSRSEMNVSTLELGDSALYLCASSLSGPETQYFGPGTRLLVL.

Remarks on this clonotype: With a much larger clone just one base away, this may be a read error. The chain uses TRBV7-3 and TRBJ1-2; D gene unclear. CDR3 size: 14 residues. Trimming took 6 bases from V and 4 from J, leaving 15 bases between them. From germline, CDR1 is SGHTA and CDR2 FQGTGA. The CDR3, as DNA: TGTGCCAGCAGTACGGGCGGCAGCCTCTATGGCTACACCTTC. It yields the protein CASSTGGSLYGYTF. The entire variable domain, with the rest obtained from reference TRBV7-3 and TRBJ1-2, is as follows: GAGVSQTPSNKVTEKGKYVELRCDPISGHTALYWYRQSLGQGPEFLIYFQGTGAADDSGLPNDRFFAVRPEGSVSTLKIQRTERGDSAVYLCASSTGGSLYGYTFGSGTRLTVV.

The V call is TRBV5-1, the J call TRBJ1-4; 9 bases line up with TRBD1. This CDR3 is 16 amino acids long. Germline CDR1 is SGHRS and CDR2 is YFSETQ. J gave up 8 bases and V 0 bases, and 8 bases lay outside the gene matches. The DNA of the CDR3 is TGCGCCAGCAGCTTGGAACCACAGGGGGCAAGCGAAAAACTGTTTTTT. Protein product: CASSLEPQGASEKLFF. Combining the CDR3 with reference TRBV5-1 and TRBJ1-4 gives the whole variable domain KAGVTQTPRYLIKTRGQQVTLSCSPISGHRSVSWYQQTPGQGLQFLFEYFSETQRNKGNFPGRFSGRQFSNSRSEMNVSTLELGDSALYLCASSLEPQGASEKLFFGSGTQLSVL.

This clonotype was observed a few times. This chain joins TRBV12-3 or TRBV12-4 and TRBJ2-7; 8 positions match TRBD1. This CDR3 contains 14 residues. J gave up 5 bases and V 5 bases, and 8 bases lay outside the gene matches. The CDR3: CASSPWTGNNEQYF. CDR3 bases: TGTGCCAGCAGTCCATGGACAGGGAACAACGAGCAGTACTTC.

In its sample, this clonotype was seen a few times. In DNA form, the CDR3 reads TGCAGCGTCCATTTCGGGAAGAGCACAGATACGCAGTATTTT. Its protein product is CSVHFGKSTDTQYF. V is TRBV29-1 and J is TRBJ2-3; the D gene is possibly TRBD2 (5 bases). V dropped 6 bases and J dropped 0 bases, with 13 bases sitting between them. The CDR3 extends over 14 amino acids. From germline, CDR1 is SQVTM and CDR2 ANQGSEA.

This clonotype has more than one count but fewer than ten. Here the CDR3 reads CASTPAGDRGYGYTF. CDR3 sequence (DNA): TGTGCCAGCACCCCCGCCGGGGACAGGGGATATGGCTACACCTTC. The chain links TRBV5-6 to TRBJ1-2; 10 bases fit TRBD1. This CDR3 contains 15 residues. Trimming removed 6 bases from V and 5 bases from J; junction bases left unmatched: 10. The germline gives CDR1 SGHDT, CDR2 YYEEEE. Together with reference TRBV5-6 and TRBJ1-2, the CDR3 gives the full variable domain: DAGVTQSPTHLIKTRGQQVTLRCSPKSGHDTVSWYQQALGQGPQFIFQYYEEEERQRGNFPDRFSGHQFPNYSSELNVNALLLGDSALYLCASTPAGDRGYGYTFGSGTRLTVV.

The table lists this clonotype with many counts. The V and J genes are TRBV7-6 and TRBJ2-7; possible D gene TRBD2, 5 bases. The germline V and J ends were trimmed by 5 bases and 0 bases, with 14 bases remaining between them. This CDR3 is 15 amino acids long. Germline V gene lookup returns CDR1 SGHVS and CDR2 FNYEAQ. As DNA, the CDR3 is TGTGCCAGCAGCAAGGATACGGGATTCTCCTACGAGCAGTACTTC. It codes for CASSKDTGFSYEQYF.

The chain combines TRBV10-3 with TRBJ2-3; 7 positions agree with TRBD2. From germline, CDR1 is ENHRY and CDR2 SYGVKD. The CDR3 covers 14 residues. V lost 2 bases to trimming and J lost 8 bases; unmatched junction nucleotides: 7. The CDR3 bases are TGTGCCATCAGTGAGACCCTCCTAGCGGTTACGCAGTATTTT. It codes for CAISETLLAVTQYF.

This clonotype appeared a few times. V is TRBV30 and J is TRBJ1-5, with TRBD1 as a possible D gene (6 bases). V was shortened by 3 bases and J by 4 bases, with 10 bases between the two germline ends. CDR3 length: 13 amino acids. Germline V gene sequence: CDR1 GTSNPN, CDR2 SVGIG (reference sequence). DNA for the CDR3: TGTGCCTGGAGCGCTACAGGGAATCAGCCCCAGCATTTT. Translation gives CAWSATGNQPQHF.

This clonotype was seen more than once but under ten times. This chain uses TRBV20-1 with TRBJ2-1; D unresolved. Germline V CDR1 and CDR2: DFQATT, SNEGSKA (reference sequence). With 6 bases removed from V and 0 bases from J, the gap between germline ends came to 12 bases. The CDR3 is made up of 14 amino acids. The CDR3 DNA is TGCAGTGCCGCCGCTCATAGCTCCTACAATGAGCAGTTCTTC. Translating it yields CSAAAHSSYNEQFF.

The genes are TRBV12-3 or TRBV12-4 and TRBJ1-4, with D unresolved. Trimming pared 1 base from V and 13 bases from J, leaving 7 bases between. This CDR3 contains 11 residues. The chain's CDR3 is CASSLGVTLFF. DNA for the CDR3: TGTGCCAGCAGTTTAGGGGTAACACTGTTTTTT.

This clonotype was observed at least ten times. The chain is built from TRBV20-1 and TRBJ1-6, with D possibly matching TRBD1 (6 bases). In germline, CDR1 is DFQATT, CDR2 SNEGSKA (reference sequence). The V and J ends lost 3 bases and 6 bases respectively, with 18 bases between them. The CDR3 length is 16 residues. CDR3 bases: TGCAGTGCTAGTTTTTCCCAGGGGTCCCTTAATTCACCCCTCCACTTT. Protein sequence: CSASFSQGSLNSPLHF.